This is a list of T cell receptor beta chains from one sample in a study of CXCR3-negative and CXCR3-positive naive CD8 T cells. TCRdb reprocessed the 5' RACE reads; each CDR3 protein has one entry and no DNA is given. In all, the sample yields about 41,000 distinct CDR3 sequences. Sequenced input: memory CD8+ T cells from blood. The receptors shown here come from a human donor in good health. Some clones in this sample may be carry-over from other donors' samples. Both conserved end residues are part of each CDR3. Expanded clones are given a class, and other clones once, few, many or no size at all.

>TRBJ2-3|TRBV28|NA
CASSFLGVSTDTQYF
>TRBJ2-2|TRBV6-5|NA
CASSGGQDVNTGELFF
>TRBJ2-7|TRBV4-1|NA
CASSQGQGAYEQYF
>TRBJ2-7|TRBV29-1|NA
CSVRSTGTYEQYF
>TRBJ2-7|TRBV28|NA
CASSPRGGYEQYF
>TRBJ2-5|TRBV7-9|NA
CASSSTRTIQETQYF
>TRBJ2-3|TRBV5-5|NA
CATSGGYTDTQYF
>TRBJ1-4|TRBV29-1|NA
CSAQSGTGYELFF
>TRBJ2-7|TRBV29-1|NA
CSVEGGTGGEQYF
>TRBJ2-3|TRBV4-3|NA
CASSSSGGAADTQYF
>TRBJ2-6|TRBV27|NA
CASKVKGASSGANVLTF
>TRBJ2-1|TRBV7-6|NA
CASSLAVGNEQFF
>TRBJ1-2|TRBV5-1|NA
CASSQEMAAFDGYTF
>TRBJ2-7|TRBV4-3|NA
CASSQDIDRGSEQYF
>TRBJ2-5|TRBV28|NA
CASSTGLQETQYF
>TRBJ1-2|TRBV29-1|NA
CSVEETTGFYGYTF
>TRBJ2-1|TRBV7-8|NA
CASSGSGTSGRASSYNEQFF
>TRBJ2-1|TRBV28|NA
CASTESGYNEQFF
>TRBJ2-7|TRBV7-9|NA
CASSPRGNFYEQYF
>TRBJ2-5|TRBV14|NA
CASSQASPGLQYF
>TRBJ1-2|TRBV20-1|NA
CSAPSTGVSSGYTF
>TRBJ1-1|TRBV7-9|NA
CASSEYSLVNTEAFF
>TRBJ2-7|TRBV9|NA
CASSSQGSEQYF
>TRBJ1-1|TRBV4-2|medium-sized
CASSTGSSEAFF
>TRBJ2-7|TRBV6-6|NA
CASSPGSEVYEQYF
>TRBJ1-3|TRBV4-1|NA
CASSLRDSQNTIYF
>TRBJ1-4|TRBV7-9|NA
CASSQHGTNEKLFF
>TRBJ2-3|TRBV28|NA
CASTSRLAPDTQYF
>TRBJ1-1|TRBV7-8|NA
CASSSNLGGAEAFF